This record concerns one T cell receptor (beta chain) sequence. In germline, CDR1 is MNHEY, CDR2 SMNVEV (reference sequence). This CDR3 region has 14 residues. With 6 bases clipped from V and 4 bases from J, the junction kept 9 bases outside the gene matches. Assay: immunoSEQ multiplex PCR; the TCRdb copy retains only in-frame clones and omits some. This table holds roughly 2.2 million clones, approximately 93% found once. The sample originates from a study of shared clonotypes between healthy human individuals. The gene calls are TRBV27 and TRBJ2-7; 7 nucleotides align to TRBD1. The sequence derives from a man aged 18 to 30 in good health. Some clones in this sample may be carry-over from other donors' samples. Specimen: naive CD4+ T cells from PBMCs. As for subset: CD45RA+ positively selected. CDR3 amino acids: CASRPPGQTYEQYF. In nucleotides, the CDR3 is TGTGCCAGCAGGCCGCCGGGACAGACTTACGAGCAGTACTTC.